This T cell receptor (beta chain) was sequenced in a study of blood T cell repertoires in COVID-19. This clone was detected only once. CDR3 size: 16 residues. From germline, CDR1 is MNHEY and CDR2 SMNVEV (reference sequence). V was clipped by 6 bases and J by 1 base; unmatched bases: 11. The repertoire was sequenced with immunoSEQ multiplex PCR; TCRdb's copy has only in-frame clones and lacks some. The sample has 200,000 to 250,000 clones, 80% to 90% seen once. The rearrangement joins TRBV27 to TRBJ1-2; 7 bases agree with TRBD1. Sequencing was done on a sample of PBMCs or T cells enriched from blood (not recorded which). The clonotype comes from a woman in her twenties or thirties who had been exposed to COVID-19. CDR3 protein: CASSFAGTANNYGYTF. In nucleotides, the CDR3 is TGTGCCAGCAGCTTTGCCGGGACAGCCAATAACTATGGCTACACCTTC.